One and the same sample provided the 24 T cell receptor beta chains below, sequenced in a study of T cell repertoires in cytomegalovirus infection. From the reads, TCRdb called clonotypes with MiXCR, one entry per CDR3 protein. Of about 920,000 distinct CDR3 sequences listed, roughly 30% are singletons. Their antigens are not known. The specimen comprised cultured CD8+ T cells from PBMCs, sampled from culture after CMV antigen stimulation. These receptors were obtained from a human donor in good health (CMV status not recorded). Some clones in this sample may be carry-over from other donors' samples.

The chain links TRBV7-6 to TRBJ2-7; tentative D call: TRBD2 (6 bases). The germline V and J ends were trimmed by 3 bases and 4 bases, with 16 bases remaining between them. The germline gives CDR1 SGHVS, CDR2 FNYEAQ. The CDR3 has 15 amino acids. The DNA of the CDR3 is TGTGCCAGCAGCTTGCAGCCGGGACTGGGATACGAGCAGTACTTC. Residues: CASSLQPGLGYEQYF.

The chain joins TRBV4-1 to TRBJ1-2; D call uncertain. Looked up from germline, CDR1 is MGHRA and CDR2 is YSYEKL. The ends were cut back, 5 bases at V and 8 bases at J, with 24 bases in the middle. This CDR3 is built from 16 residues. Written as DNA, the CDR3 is TGCGCCAGCAGCATGAAGGGTGGTCTGGGTCCGGGGGGCTACACCTTC. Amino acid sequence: CASSMKGGLGPGGYTF.

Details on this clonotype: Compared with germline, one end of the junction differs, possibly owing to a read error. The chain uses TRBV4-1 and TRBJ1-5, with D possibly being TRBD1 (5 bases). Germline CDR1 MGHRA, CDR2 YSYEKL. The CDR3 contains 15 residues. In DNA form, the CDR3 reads TGTGCCAGCAGACCGGACACCGGAGGGGATCAGCCCCAGCATTTT. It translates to CASRPDTGGDQPQHF.

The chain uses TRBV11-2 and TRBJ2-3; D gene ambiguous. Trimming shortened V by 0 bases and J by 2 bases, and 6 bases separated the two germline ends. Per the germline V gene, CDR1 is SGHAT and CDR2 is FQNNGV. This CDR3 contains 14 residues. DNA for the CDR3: TGTGCCAGCAGCTTAGAGGTCTACACAGATACGCAGTATTTT. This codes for CASSLEVYTDTQYF.

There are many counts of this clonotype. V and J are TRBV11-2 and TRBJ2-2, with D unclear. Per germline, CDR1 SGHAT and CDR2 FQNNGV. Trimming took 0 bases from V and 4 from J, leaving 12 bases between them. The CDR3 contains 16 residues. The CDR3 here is CASSLEPGRCTGELFF. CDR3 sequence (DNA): TGTGCCAGCAGCTTAGAGCCCGGACGCTGCACCGGGGAGCTGTTTTTT.

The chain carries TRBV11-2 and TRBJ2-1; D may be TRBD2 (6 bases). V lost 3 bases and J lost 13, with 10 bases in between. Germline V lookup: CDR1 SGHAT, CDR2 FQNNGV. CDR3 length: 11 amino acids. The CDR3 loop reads CASSFSGDQFF. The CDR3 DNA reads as TGTGCCAGCAGCTTCTCGGGGGATCAGTTCTTC.

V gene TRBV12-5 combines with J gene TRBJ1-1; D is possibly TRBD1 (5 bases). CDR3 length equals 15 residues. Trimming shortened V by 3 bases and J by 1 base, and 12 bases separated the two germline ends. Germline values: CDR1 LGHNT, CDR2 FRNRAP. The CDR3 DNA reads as TGTGCTAGTGGTTTCTATCTAGGGGAGAACACTGAAGCTTTCTTT. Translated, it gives CASGFYLGENTEAFF.

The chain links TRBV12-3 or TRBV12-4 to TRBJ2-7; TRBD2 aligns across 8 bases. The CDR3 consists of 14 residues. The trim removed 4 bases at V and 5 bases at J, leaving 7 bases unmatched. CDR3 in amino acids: CASSSGLAIDEQYV. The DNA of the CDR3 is TGTGCCAGCAGTTCCGGACTAGCCATCGACGAGCAGTACGTC.

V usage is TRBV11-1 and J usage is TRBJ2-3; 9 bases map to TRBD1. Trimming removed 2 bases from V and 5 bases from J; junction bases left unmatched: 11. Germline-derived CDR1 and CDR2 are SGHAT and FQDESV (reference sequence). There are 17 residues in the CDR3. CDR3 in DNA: TGTGCCAGCAGCTTAAACGGGGACAGGGTGTGGGAAGATACGCAGTATTTT. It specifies CASSLNGDRVWEDTQYF.

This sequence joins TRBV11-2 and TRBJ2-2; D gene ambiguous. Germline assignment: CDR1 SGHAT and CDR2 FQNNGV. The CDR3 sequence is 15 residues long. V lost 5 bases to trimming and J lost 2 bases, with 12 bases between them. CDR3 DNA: TGTGCCAGCAGCCTTATGGACCCCAACACCGGGGAGCTGTTTTTT. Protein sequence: CASSLMDPNTGELFF.

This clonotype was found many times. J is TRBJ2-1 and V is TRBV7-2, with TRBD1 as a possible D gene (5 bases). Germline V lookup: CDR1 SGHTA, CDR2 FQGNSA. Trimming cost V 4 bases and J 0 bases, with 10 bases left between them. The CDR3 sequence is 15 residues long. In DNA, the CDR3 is TGTGCCAGCAGCTCGACAGTTAGCTCCTACAATGAGCAGTTCTTC. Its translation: CASSSTVSSYNEQFF. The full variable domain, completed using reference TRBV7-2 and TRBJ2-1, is GAGVSQSPSNKVTEKGKDVELRCDPISGHTALYWYRQSLGQGLEFLIYFQGNSAPDKSGLPSDRFSAERTGGSVSTLTIQRTQQEDSAVYLCASSSTVSSYNEQFFGPGTRLTVL.

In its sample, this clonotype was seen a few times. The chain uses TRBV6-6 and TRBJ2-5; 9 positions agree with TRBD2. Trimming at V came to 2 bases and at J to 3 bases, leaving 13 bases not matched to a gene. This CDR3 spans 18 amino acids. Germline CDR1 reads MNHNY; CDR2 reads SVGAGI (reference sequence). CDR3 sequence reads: CASSYEVAGASEEETQYF. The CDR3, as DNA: TGTGCCAGCAGTTACGAGGTAGCGGGGGCCTCAGAGGAAGAGACCCAGTACTTC.

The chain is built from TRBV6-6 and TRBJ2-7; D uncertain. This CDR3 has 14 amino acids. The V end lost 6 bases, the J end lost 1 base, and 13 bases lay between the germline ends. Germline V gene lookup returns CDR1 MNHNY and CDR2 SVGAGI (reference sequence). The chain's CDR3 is CASRVHSVSYEQYF. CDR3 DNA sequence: TGTGCCAGCAGAGTTCACAGCGTATCCTACGAGCAGTACTTC.

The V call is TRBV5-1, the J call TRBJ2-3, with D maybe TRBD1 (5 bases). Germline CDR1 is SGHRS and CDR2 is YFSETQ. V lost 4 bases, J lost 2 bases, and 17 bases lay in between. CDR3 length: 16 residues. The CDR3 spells CASSGTNRSHTDTQYF. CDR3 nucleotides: TGCGCCAGCAGCGGTACCAACAGGTCGCACACAGATACGCAGTATTTT.

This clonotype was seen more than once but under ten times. The CDR3: CASSQVGVGDEQFF. CDR3 nucleotides: TGTGCCAGCAGCCAAGTTGGGGTGGGGGATGAGCAGTTCTTC. The chain joins TRBV3-1 to TRBJ2-1; D possibly uses TRBD1 or TRBD2 (5 bases each). CDR3 length: 14 amino acids. CDR1 is LGHDT and CDR2 is YNNKEL in the germline V gene (reference sequence). V was shortened by 1 base and J by 8 bases, with 12 bases between the two germline ends.

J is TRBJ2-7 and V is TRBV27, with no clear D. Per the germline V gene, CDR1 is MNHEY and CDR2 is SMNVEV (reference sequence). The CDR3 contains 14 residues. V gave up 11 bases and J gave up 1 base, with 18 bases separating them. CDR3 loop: CAANHGRKSYEQYF. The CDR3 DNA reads TGTGCCGCCAACCACGGCAGAAAATCCTACGAGCAGTACTTC.

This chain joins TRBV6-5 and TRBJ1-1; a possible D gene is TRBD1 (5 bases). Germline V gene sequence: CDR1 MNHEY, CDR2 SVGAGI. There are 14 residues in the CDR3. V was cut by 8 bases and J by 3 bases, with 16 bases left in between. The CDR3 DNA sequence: TGTGCCAGCGCTTGGGAAGAGGGACACACTGAAGCTTTCTTT. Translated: CASAWEEGHTEAFF.

For the CDR3, the DNA is TGTGCCAGCAGCCTAAACGGACACAGGGAACCGGGGCAAGAGACCCAGTACTTC. This gives the protein CASSLNGHREPGQETQYF. This sequence joins TRBV27 and TRBJ2-5; D may be TRBD1 (6 bases). The CDR3 has 18 residues. The V gene's germline CDR1 is MNHEY and CDR2 SMNVEV (reference sequence). Trimming shortened V by 6 bases and J by 2 bases, and 25 bases separated the two germline ends.

As DNA, the CDR3 is TGCAGTGCTTCCCCTTCCGGAACCTACGAGCAGTACGTC. Translation: CSASPSGTYEQYV. J is TRBJ2-7 and V is TRBV20-1; D not certain. Trimming pared 5 bases from V and 2 bases from J, leaving 13 bases between. CDR3 length equals 13 residues. Germline V gene lookup returns CDR1 DFQATT and CDR2 SNEGSKA (reference sequence).

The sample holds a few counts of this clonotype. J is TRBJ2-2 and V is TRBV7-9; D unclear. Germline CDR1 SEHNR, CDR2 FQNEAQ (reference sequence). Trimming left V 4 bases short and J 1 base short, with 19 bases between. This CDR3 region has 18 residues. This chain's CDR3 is CASSSSPGRLGNTGELFF. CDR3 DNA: TGTGCCAGCAGCTCCTCGCCGGGCCGCCTCGGGAACACCGGGGAGCTGTTTTTT.

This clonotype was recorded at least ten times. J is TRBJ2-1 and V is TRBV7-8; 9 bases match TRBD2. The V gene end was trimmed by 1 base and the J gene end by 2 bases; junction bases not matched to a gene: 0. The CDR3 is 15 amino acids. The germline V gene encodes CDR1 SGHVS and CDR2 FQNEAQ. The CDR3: CASSLVAGAYNEQFF. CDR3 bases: TGTGCCAGCAGCTTAGTAGCGGGGGCCTACAATGAGCAGTTCTTC.

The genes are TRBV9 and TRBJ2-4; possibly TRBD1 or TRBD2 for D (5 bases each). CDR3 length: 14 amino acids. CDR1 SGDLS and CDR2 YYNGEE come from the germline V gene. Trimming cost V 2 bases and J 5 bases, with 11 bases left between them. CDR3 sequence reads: CASSVDLGENIQYF. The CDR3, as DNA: TGTGCCAGCAGCGTCGATCTGGGGGAAAACATTCAGTACTTC.

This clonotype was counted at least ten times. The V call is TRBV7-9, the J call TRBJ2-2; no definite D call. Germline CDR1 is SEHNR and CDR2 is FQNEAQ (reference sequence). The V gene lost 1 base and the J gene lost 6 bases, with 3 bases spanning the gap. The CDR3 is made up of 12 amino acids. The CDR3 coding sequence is TGTGCCAGCAGCTTAGGCCCCGGGGAGCTGTTTTTT. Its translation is CASSLGPGELFF.

DNA of the CDR3: TGTGCCAGTAGTCTACGGACGAGGGGCGCTGAAGCTTTCTTT. Encoded protein: CASSLRTRGAEAFF. The chain employs TRBV19 and TRBJ1-1; D perhaps matches TRBD1 (5 bases). There are 14 residues in the CDR3. Trimming left V 5 bases short and J 6 bases short, with 16 bases between. The germline gives CDR1 LNHDA, CDR2 SQIVND (reference sequence).